One and the same sample provided the 9 T cell receptor beta chains below, sequenced in a study of T cells expressing NK-cell markers. TCRdb reprocessed the 5' RACE reads and reports one entry per CDR3 protein, with no DNA. The sample's table shows around 260,000 distinct CDR3 sequences. Sequences were obtained from blood T cells: a sorted CD56 or NKG2C T cell subset, CD4+ or CD8+ T cells, or bulk PBMC T cells (not recorded which). The receptors here all came from a woman between 18 and 69 years old in good health.

The chain combines TRBV7-2 with TRBJ2-4; the TCRdb call, TRBD1, lacks DNA for checking. This CDR3 contains 14 residues. Germline V gives CDR1 SGHTA, CDR2 FQGNSA. CDR3 region: CASSPARGVNIQYF.

The J gene is TRBJ1-1, the V gene TRBV3-1. Germline V gene sequence: CDR1 LGHDT, CDR2 YNNKEL (reference sequence). The CDR3 is 16 residues long. CDR3 amino acids: CASSQGGSSLNTEAFF.

The CDR3 is CASTAQGRTNEKLFF. The chain employs TRBV5-4 and TRBJ1-4. Per germline, CDR1 SGHNT and CDR2 YYREEE (reference sequence). This CDR3 contains 15 residues.

The chain has TRBV7-2 and TRBJ2-7; TCRdb's D call of TRBD1 is untestable without DNA. This CDR3 is built from 11 residues. Germline loops: CDR1 SGHTA, CDR2 FQGNSA. The CDR3 loop is CASSTGPDWYF.

J is TRBJ2-5 and V is TRBV6-5; absent DNA, TCRdb's TRBD1 call cannot be checked. CDR1 and CDR2 (germline): MNHEY, SVGAGI. The CDR3 consists of 14 residues. The chain's CDR3 is CASSYSGRKETQYF.

CDR3 loop: CASSPEPKLYEQYF. The gene calls are TRBV18 and TRBJ2-7. This CDR3 spans 14 amino acids. Germline CDR1 KGHSH, CDR2 LQKENI.

This sequence joins TRBV20-1 and TRBJ2-5; TCRdb returns TRBD1, unconfirmable since there is no DNA. Germline CDR1 is DFQATT and CDR2 is SNEGSKA (reference sequence). The CDR3 loop spans 14 amino acids. CDR3: CSAPSPGRGETQYF.

The CDR3 sequence is CSASFSADTQYF. V usage is TRBV20-1 and J usage is TRBJ2-3. CDR3 length equals 12 residues. Germline V lookup: CDR1 DFQATT, CDR2 SNEGSKA (reference sequence).

The V call is TRBV12-3 or TRBV12-4, the J call TRBJ2-3; TCRdb gives TRBD2 as the D gene, but with no DNA this cannot be confirmed. CDR3 length: 18 residues. CDR3 residues: CASTLGTSGDPSTDTQYF.